This T cell receptor beta chain was found in a study of regulatory T cells in long-lasting Graves disease. This sample's time point: newly diagnosed GD, antithyroid drugs for less than 3 months. Extracted PBMC RNA gave rise to the TCR library. The study's findings and limits: It was peripheral blood alone, not thyroid tissue, that was studied. Small numbers of samples may have cut accuracy. Persistent patients had more shared public clonotypes (approximately 2,700) than new patients (approximately 920).

The CDR3 sequence is 13 residues long. Deletions cut 3 bases from V and 3 bases from J, with 9 bases between. The germline gives CDR1 SGHAT, CDR2 FQNNGV. In its sample, this clonotype was seen many times. What it binds is not known. CDR3-region Arm-PCR and iRepertoire HTBI primers produced the TCR beta libraries. In TCRdb, the multiplex PCR reads were re-called with MiXCR into one record per CDR3 protein. The table records about 330,000 distinct CDR3 sequences, roughly 15% of them present only once. These data also formed part of another study, on T cells in Graves' hyperthyroidism and ophthalmopathy.

The chain employs TRBV11-2 and TRBJ2-7; TRBD2 might be the D (5 bases). This receptor was identified in a woman between 18 and 29 years old with Graves disease. The sequencing used peripheral blood mononuclear cells (PBMCs), collected at new diagnosis, from a patient treated with antithyroid drugs. DNA for the CDR3: TGTGCCAGCAGCTTTGGTGGGAGCTACGAGCAGTACTTC. Translated, it gives CASSFGGSYEQYF.